This TCR beta chain was retrieved from a study of a mutant IDH1 vaccine in newly diagnosed glioma (dated by TCRdb to 2020 to 2022). At the level of the whole study: Patients were given eight vaccinations, in weeks 1, 3, 5, 7, 11, 15, 19 and 23, which matched visits V03 through V10. In the chemotherapy-containing groups, vaccination started alongside temozolomide cycles, whereas in patients who had radiotherapy alone it started 4-6 weeks after radiotherapy. The roughly 35 treated patients were roughly 62% male and roughly 40% female, with a mean age of about 43 years. Prior to enrollment, patients had been given standard therapy consisting of radiotherapy alone, temozolomide alone, or radiochemotherapy with temozolomide, with the combination given to most patients. Six visits were used for peripheral blood collection: V03 (baseline), V05, V07, V10, V12 and V13. Longitudinal TCRB deep sequencing was performed for 20 to 30 treated patients wherever samples were available for exploratory analyses. Beyond this particular receptor, the publication reports: Availability determined which PBMC samples were chosen for TCRB deep sequencing. No apparent relationship was observed between pseudoprogression and alterations in the top peripheral T cell clonotypes detected by TCRB sequencing. Immune responses induced by the vaccine were seen in approximately 92% of patients across multiple MHC alleles. The authors stated that sample limitations prevented analyses of patient blood samples from being reproduced.

Library generation was performed with the immunoSEQ multiplex PCR assay. Rearranged TCR beta chain sequences were amplified using the hsTCRB Kit according to the manufacturer's protocol. An Illumina MiSeq was used to sequence the TCRB libraries. The paper's processing steps were these. The proprietary platform of the kit vendor was used for demultiplexing, trimming and gene mapping. Entries here come from immuneACCESS through TCRdb and include only in-frame sequences with V and J called. Some clones fail to appear in such tables; in the studies checked, an unresolved V gene covers under half of the shortfall, and the cause of the remainder is unknown. D and trimming come from the DNA, and the V and J calls and clone size come from that table. The sample table lists around 80,000 clones, 75% to 90% of them with a count of one. Clones ranked in the top ten supply 0.7% to 0.95% of the sample. CDR1 MDHEN and CDR2 SYDVKM were looked up in the germline V gene. V gives up 8 bases and J gives up 3 bases, and the segment between their germline ends measures 13 bases. The CDR3 spans 13 residues, from the cysteine through the phenylalanine. CDR3 DNA is the only sequence kept; it has 39 bases, read in frame from the first base.

As concerns this clone: The antigen it binds to is not known. The input lacks base qualities; no much larger clone sits a single base away.

The sample's time point label, decoded: week 23, last vaccination. Each vaccine dose was 300 ug of a 20-mer mutant IDH1 peptide in Montanide, given subcutaneously with topical imiquimod. Newly diagnosed WHO grade 3 or 4 IDH1-mutant astrocytomas showing loss of nuclear ATRX were present in the donors. The samples were drawn from NOA16, a multicentre, single-arm, open-label phase I trial in Germany that tested a mutant IDH1 peptide vaccine in humans for the first time. Genomic DNA for TCRB sequencing was extracted from EDTA blood using the DNeasy Blood and Tissue Kit. This TCR derives from a woman between 50 and 59 years old with glioma. This receptor chain uses TRBV28 and TRBJ2-5; the D element might be TRBD1 or TRBD2, as each aligns at 6 bases. The sample in question was PBMCs, obtained from a glioma patient whose treatment included an IDH1 peptide vaccine. The CDR3 in this case is CASRGDTEETQYF. The DNA sequence is as follows: TGTGCCAGCCGCGGGGACACGGAAGAGACCCAGTACTTC. Beyond the CDR3, the reference TRBV28 and TRBJ2-5 genes provide the residues; the full variable domain reads: DVKVTQSSRYLVKRTGEKVFLECVQDMDHENMFWYRQDPGLGLRLIYFSYDVKMKEKGDIPEGYSVSREKKERFSLILESASTNQTSMYLCASRGDTEETQYFGPGTRLLVL.